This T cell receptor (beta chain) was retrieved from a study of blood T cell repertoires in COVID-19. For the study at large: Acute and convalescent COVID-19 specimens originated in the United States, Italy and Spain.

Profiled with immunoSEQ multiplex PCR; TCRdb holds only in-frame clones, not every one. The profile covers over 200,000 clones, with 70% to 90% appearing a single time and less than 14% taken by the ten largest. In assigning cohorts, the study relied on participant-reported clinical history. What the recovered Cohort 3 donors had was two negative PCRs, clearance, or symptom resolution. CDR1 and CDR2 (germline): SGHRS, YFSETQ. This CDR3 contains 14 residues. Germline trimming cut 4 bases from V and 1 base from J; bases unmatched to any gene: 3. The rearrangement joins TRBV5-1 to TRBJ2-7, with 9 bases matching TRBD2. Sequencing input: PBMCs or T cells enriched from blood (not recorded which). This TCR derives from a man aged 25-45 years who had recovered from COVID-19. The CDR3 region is CASSRGGESYEQYF. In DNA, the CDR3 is TGCGCCAGCAGCCGCGGGGGGGAATCCTACGAGCAGTACTTC.